Below, one T cell receptor beta chain is given with its context. Its target is unknown. This sample was included in a study of response to subunit inactivated influenza vaccine. Study observations and caveats: Authors suggested seasonal influenza vaccinations each recruit few new T cells.

TCRdb re-called the RT-PCR reads through MiXCR, storing one row per CDR3 protein. This sample has about 190,000 distinct CDR3 sequences, with roughly 14% found just once. CDR3 size: 17 residues. Trimming stripped 7 bases from V and 8 bases from J, with 27 bases between. Germline V CDR1 and CDR2: MNHEY, SVGEGT. The material sequenced was CD8+ T cells sorted from PBMCs, taken more than 4 days after vaccination. The sequence derives from a man aged 50 or older who received an inactivated influenza vaccine. This chain joins TRBV6-2 or TRBV6-3 and TRBJ2-1; D possibly uses TRBD1 or TRBD2 (5 bases each). Here the CDR3 reads CASTYSPGAGNMDEQFF. The CDR3, as DNA: TGTGCCAGCACCTACTCGCCCGGGGCAGGGAATATGGATGAGCAGTTCTTC.